Each of the 19 T cell receptor beta chains below was sequenced from the same sample in a study of blood T cells in healthy people across ages. Primers used in a second PCR of roughly 7 to 11 cycles were a sample-barcoded 5' primer and a J-beta primer mix. Via MiXCR, TCRdb re-called the 5' RACE reads, giving one row per CDR3 protein. This table holds some 760,000 distinct CDR3 sequences, more than 20% found once. The sample was also reused in another study, on T cells of mothers and their children.

The sequencing sample was made of blood. The receptors stem from a boy aged 5 to 17 in good health.

J is TRBJ1-1 and V is TRBV14; 9 bases align to TRBD1. The CDR3 loop spans 18 amino acids. The germline V gene has CDR1 SGHDN and CDR2 FVKESK. V shed 4 bases, J shed 2 bases, and the junction held 14 bases outside the gene matches. DNA of the CDR3: TGTGCCAGCAGCCGAGAAGTCCCGGGACAGGGACCCAACACTGAAGCTTTCTTT. Protein sequence: CASSREVPGQGPNTEAFF. Supplemented by reference TRBV14 and TRBJ1-1, the full variable domain reads EAGVTQFPSHSVIEKGQTVTLRCDPISGHDNLYWYRRVMGKEIKFLLHFVKESKQDESGMPNNRFLAERTGGTYSTLKVQPAELEDSGVYFCASSREVPGQGPNTEAFFGQGTRLTVV.

A few counts support this clonotype. The chain joins TRBV9 to TRBJ2-1, with 7 nucleotides matching TRBD1. Trimming took 3 bases from V and 7 from J; bases not matched to a gene: 4. The CDR3 is 13 residues long. CDR1 and CDR2 (germline): SGDLS, YYNGEE. CDR3 sequence (DNA): TGTGCCAGCAGCGGGGACAGCCGGAATGAGCAGTTCTTC. Translated, it gives CASSGDSRNEQFF.

This clonotype was observed a few times. This chain uses TRBV6-1 with TRBJ2-1, with 14 positions matching TRBD2. The CDR3 consists of 17 residues. Germline V CDR1 and CDR2: MNHNS, SASEGT. With V trimmed by 5 bases and J by 6 bases, 9 bases remained unmatched. CDR3 sequence reads: CASSRPGTSGSSNEQFF. CDR3 DNA: TGTGCCAGCAGTCGTCCCGGGACTAGCGGGAGTTCCAATGAGCAGTTCTTC.

This chain links TRBV6-5 with TRBJ1-2; D might be TRBD1 (6 bases). Trimming cost V 8 bases and J 4 bases, with 8 bases left between them. CDR3 length: 11 residues. Germline loops: CDR1 MNHEY, CDR2 SVGAGI. The CDR3 DNA reads TGTGCCAGCGCGGACAGCTATGGCTACACCTTC. This codes for CASADSYGYTF.

The chain is built from TRBV7-9 and TRBJ2-7; tentatively, D is TRBD1 (5 bases). This CDR3 has 14 residues. V lost 6 bases and J lost 2, with 14 bases in between. CDR1 SEHNR and CDR2 FQNEAQ come from the germline V gene (reference sequence). CDR3 residues: CASSSADRPYEQYF. The CDR3 DNA follows: TGTGCCAGCAGTTCAGCCGACAGACCCTACGAGCAGTACTTC. The whole variable domain, remainder taken from reference TRBV7-9 and TRBJ2-7, is DTGVSQNPRHKITKRGQNVTFRCDPISEHNRLYWYRQTLGQGPEFLTYFQNEAQLEKSRLLSDRFSAERPKGSFSTLEIQRTEQGDSAMYLCASSSADRPYEQYFGPGTRLTVT.

This clonotype has a handful of counts. The rearrangement links TRBV7-9 to TRBJ1-3; 8 nucleotides agree with TRBD1. The CDR3 length is 17 residues. J lost 0 bases, V lost 5 bases, and 9 bases had no gene match. Looked up from germline, CDR1 is SEHNR and CDR2 is FQNEAQ (reference sequence). The CDR3 reads CASSRTPGGDSGNTIYF. For the CDR3, the DNA is TGTGCCAGCAGCCGAACTCCAGGGGGCGACTCTGGAAACACCATATATTTT.

J is TRBJ2-3 and V is TRBV14; D call uncertain. The CDR3 covers 12 residues. Per the germline V gene, CDR1 is SGHDN and CDR2 is FVKESK. V was shortened by 8 bases and J by 3 bases, with 9 bases between the two germline ends. The CDR3 here is CASGRSTDTQYF. In nucleotides, the CDR3 is TGTGCCAGCGGACGATCTACAGATACGCAGTATTTT.

V usage is TRBV15 and J usage is TRBJ2-3; possible D gene TRBD1, 5 bases. CDR1 LNHNV and CDR2 YYDKDF come from the germline V gene (reference sequence). Trimming took off 0 bases at V and 5 bases at J, with 12 bases between the two ends. The CDR3 sequence is 15 residues long. The CDR3, as DNA: TGTGCCACCAGCAGAGATCGATCAGGGCTAGATACGCAGTATTTT. Residues: CATSRDRSGLDTQYF.

The chain couples TRBV20-1 to TRBJ2-1, with D perhaps given as TRBD1 or TRBD2 (5 bases each). This CDR3 spans 13 amino acids. Germline assignment: CDR1 DFQATT and CDR2 SNEGSKA (reference sequence). V lost 3 bases, J lost 2 bases, and 8 bases lay in between. CDR3 DNA sequence: TGCAGTGCTAGTCGGGACCCCTACAATGAGCAGTTCTTC. This gives the protein CSASRDPYNEQFF.

A few counts support this clonotype. The chain recombines TRBV9 with TRBJ1-2; D remains unclear. The germline V and J ends were trimmed by 0 bases and 6 bases, with 9 bases remaining between them. The CDR3 has 13 residues. Germline loops: CDR1 SGDLS, CDR2 YYNGEE. The CDR3 DNA is TGTGCCAGCAGCGTAGCTCCCAGGAATGGCTACACCTTC. Its translation: CASSVAPRNGYTF.

The rearrangement uses TRBV4-2 and TRBJ2-4; TRBD1 or TRBD2 may be the D gene (6 bases each). Germline lookup yields CDR1 LGHNA and CDR2 YNFKEQ. The V gene lost 1 base and the J gene lost 1 base, with 14 bases spanning the gap. This CDR3 spans 17 amino acids. The CDR3 DNA sequence: TGTGCCAGCAGCCAAGGTCGACAGGAGGGGGCCAAAAACATTCAGTACTTC. This translates into CASSQGRQEGAKNIQYF.

The J gene is TRBJ2-2, the V gene TRBV29-1; D is ambiguous. With 6 bases removed from V and 2 bases from J, the gap between germline ends came to 13 bases. The CDR3 length is 14 residues. CDR1 and CDR2 from the germline V gene are SQVTM and ANQGSEA. For the CDR3, the DNA is TGCAGCGTACTCCCCGAGCTAAACACCGGGGAGCTGTTTTTT. Translated: CSVLPELNTGELFF.

V gene TRBV28 combines with J gene TRBJ2-2; no reliable D call. In germline, CDR1 is MDHEN, CDR2 SYDVKM. This CDR3 region has 13 residues. V was trimmed by 5 bases and J by 8 bases, leaving 12 bases between them. CDR3 DNA sequence: TGTGCCAGCAGTAAGACGGCCCCGGGGGAGCTGTTTTTT. Encoded protein: CASSKTAPGELFF. Supplemented by reference TRBV28 and TRBJ2-2, the full variable domain reads DVKVTQSSRYLVKRTGEKVFLECVQDMDHENMFWYRQDPGLGLRLIYFSYDVKMKEKGDIPEGYSVSREKKERFSLILESASTNQTSMYLCASSKTAPGELFFGEGSRLTVL.

V and J are TRBV5-5 and TRBJ2-1, with D possibly matching TRBD2 (6 bases). This CDR3 is 16 amino acids long. The germline CDR1 and CDR2 sequences are SGHKS and YYEKEE (reference sequence). V lost 4 bases, J lost 6 bases, and 20 bases lay in between. CDR3 residues: CASSRDPGLFLNEQFF. The CDR3 DNA follows: TGTGCCAGCAGCCGGGATCCGGGACTCTTTCTCAATGAGCAGTTCTTC.

Only a few counts were recorded for this clonotype. The chain joins TRBV6-6 to TRBJ2-7, with TRBD1 identical over 8 bases. Germline V gene data show CDR1 as MNHNY and CDR2 as SVGAGI (reference sequence). V lost 6 bases, J lost 5 bases, and 9 bases stayed unmatched. CDR3 size: 14 residues. The CDR3 is CASRTQGARDEQYF. The CDR3 nucleotides read TGTGCCAGCAGAACCCAGGGGGCTCGGGACGAGCAGTACTTC.

This clonotype has more than one count but fewer than ten. The V gene is TRBV3-1, the J gene TRBJ1-6; D might be TRBD1 (6 bases). V was clipped by 4 bases and J by 9 bases, with 16 bases between them. The germline V gene encodes CDR1 LGHDT and CDR2 YNNKEL (reference sequence). This CDR3 region has 15 residues. The DNA for the CDR3 is TGTGCCAGCAGCCCGTCCAGGGGCCTAGGTTCACCCCTCCACTTT. This codes for CASSPSRGLGSPLHF.

The chain joins TRBV7-2 to TRBJ1-5; D may be TRBD1 (5 bases). Deletions cut 3 bases from V and 0 bases from J, with 12 bases between. The germline V gene has CDR1 SGHTA and CDR2 FQGNSA. The CDR3 length is 16 residues. In DNA, the CDR3 is TGTGCCAGCAGCTTTTCGACAGCTTATAGCAATCAGCCCCAGCATTTT. Translated, it gives CASSFSTAYSNQPQHF.

This clonotype was seen a handful of times. The chain couples TRBV5-5 to TRBJ1-2, with 7 positions matching TRBD1. The CDR3 spans 15 residues. The V gene's germline CDR1 is SGHKS and CDR2 YYEKEE (reference sequence). Unmatched junction bases numbered 7, after V lost 3 bases and J lost 2 bases. The CDR3 DNA reads TGTGCCAGCAGCTCCCGGGACAGCGTCAACTATGGCTACACCTTC. Encoded protein: CASSSRDSVNYGYTF.

This clonotype came up many times. This chain uses TRBV14 with TRBJ2-7; 7 bases match TRBD2. This CDR3 region has 15 residues. J was trimmed by 6 bases and V by 4 bases; bases with no gene match: 12. Germline lookup yields CDR1 SGHDN and CDR2 FVKESK. This chain's CDR3 is CASSPAAGVYGEQYF. The CDR3 region has the DNA TGTGCCAGCAGCCCTGCTGCGGGGGTCTACGGCGAGCAGTACTTC.